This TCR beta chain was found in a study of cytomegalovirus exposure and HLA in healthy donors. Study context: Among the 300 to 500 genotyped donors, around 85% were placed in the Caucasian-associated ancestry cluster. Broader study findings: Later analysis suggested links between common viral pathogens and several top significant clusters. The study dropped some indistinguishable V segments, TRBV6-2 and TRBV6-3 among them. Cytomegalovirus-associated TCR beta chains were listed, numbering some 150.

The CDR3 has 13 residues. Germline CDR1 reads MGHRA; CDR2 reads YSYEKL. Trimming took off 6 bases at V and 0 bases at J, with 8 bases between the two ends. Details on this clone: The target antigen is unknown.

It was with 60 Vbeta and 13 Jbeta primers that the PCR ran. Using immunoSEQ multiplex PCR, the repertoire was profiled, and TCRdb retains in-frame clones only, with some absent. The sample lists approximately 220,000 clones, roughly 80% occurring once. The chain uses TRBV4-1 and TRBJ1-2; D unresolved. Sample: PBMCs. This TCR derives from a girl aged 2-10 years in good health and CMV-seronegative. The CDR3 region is CASRPLANYGYTF. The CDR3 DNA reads TGCGCCAGCAGGCCCTTAGCTAACTATGGCTACACCTTC.